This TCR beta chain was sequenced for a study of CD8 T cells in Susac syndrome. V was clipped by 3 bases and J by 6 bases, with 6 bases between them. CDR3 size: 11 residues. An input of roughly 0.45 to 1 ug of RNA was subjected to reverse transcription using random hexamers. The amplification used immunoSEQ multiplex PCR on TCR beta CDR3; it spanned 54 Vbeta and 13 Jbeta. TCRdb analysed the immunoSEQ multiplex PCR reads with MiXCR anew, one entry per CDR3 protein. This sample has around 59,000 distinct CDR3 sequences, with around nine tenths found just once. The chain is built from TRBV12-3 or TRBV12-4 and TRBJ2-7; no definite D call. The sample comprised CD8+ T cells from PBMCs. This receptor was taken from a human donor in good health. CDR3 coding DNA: TGTGCCAGCAGTTTTGGGGTCGAGCAGTACTTC. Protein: CASSFGVEQYF.